The rows below give T cell receptor beta chains drawn from one sample of a study of T-cell memory formation after mild COVID-19. TCRdb redid the calling of the 5' RACE reads with MiXCR, one entry per CDR3 protein. This sample has hundreds of thousands of distinct CDR3 sequences; roughly 22% occur once, and the top ten carry about 8.2%. The sample taken for sequencing was PBMCs or a T cell subset sorted from them (not recorded which). The receptors here all came from an adult woman who had mild COVID-19 (a few samples of this study predate the infection). Cell type and time point are not known. Both conserved end residues are part of each CDR3. The D gene is left open where the match is weak. A clone size is listed for some rows: how often the clone was seen (once, few, many), or a class if it is expanded.

clone_size: .
v_call: TRBV3-1
j_call: TRBJ2-1
d_call: TRBD2
cdr3_nt: TGTGCCAGCAGCCTGACTAGCGGCCACAATGAGCAGTTCTTC
cdr3_aa: CASSLTSGHNEQFF

clone_size: .
v_call: TRBV10-3
j_call: TRBJ1-1
d_call: .
cdr3_nt: TGTGCCATCAGAATGGGGACCGATAATGCTGAAGCTTTCTTT
cdr3_aa: CAIRMGTDNAEAFF

clone_size: .
v_call: TRBV29-1
j_call: TRBJ2-7
d_call: .
cdr3_nt: TGCAGCGTCGTTCCAGCGGGCCTCTACGAGCAGTACTTC
cdr3_aa: CSVVPAGLYEQYF

clone_size: few
v_call: TRBV12-3/TRBV12-4
j_call: TRBJ2-7
d_call: .
cdr3_nt: TGTGCCAGCAGATCCCTTTATGGGGACCAGTCCTACGAGCAGTACTTC
cdr3_aa: CASRSLYGDQSYEQYF

clone_size: .
v_call: TRBV5-1
j_call: TRBJ2-1
d_call: .
cdr3_nt: TGCGCCAGCAGCTTGTGGGGGGAGAGCTCCTACAATGAGCAGTTCTTC
cdr3_aa: CASSLWGESSYNEQFF

clone_size: .
v_call: TRBV6-6
j_call: TRBJ2-7
d_call: .
cdr3_nt: TGTGCCAGCTCCGCTTTCCCCACTCGCGAGCAGTACTTC
cdr3_aa: CASSAFPTREQYF

clone_size: .
v_call: TRBV6-5
j_call: TRBJ1-1
d_call: TRBD1
cdr3_nt: TGTGCCAGCAGACCTGGACAGGGGCGGGGGGGGACTGAAGCTTTCTTT
cdr3_aa: CASRPGQGRGGTEAFF

clone_size: few
v_call: TRBV29-1
j_call: TRBJ2-7
d_call: .
cdr3_nt: TGCAGCGTTGACAGGGGTTCCGAGCAGTACTTC
cdr3_aa: CSVDRGSEQYF

clone_size: few
v_call: TRBV10-3
j_call: TRBJ2-7
d_call: .
cdr3_nt: TGTGCCATCAGTGAGAATCGGGACGGATCCTACGAGCAGTACTTC
cdr3_aa: CAISENRDGSYEQYF

clone_size: few
v_call: TRBV29-1
j_call: TRBJ2-2
d_call: .
cdr3_nt: TGCAGCGTTTCTACCCCCACCGGGGAGCTGTTTTTT
cdr3_aa: CSVSTPTGELFF

clone_size: few
v_call: TRBV12-3/TRBV12-4
j_call: TRBJ2-3
d_call: .
cdr3_nt: TGTGCCAGCAGTTCAGTGATTGCGCAGTATTTT
cdr3_aa: CASSSVIAQYF

clone_size: few
v_call: TRBV11-2
j_call: TRBJ1-4
d_call: .
cdr3_nt: TGTGCCAGCAGCTCTCTCCGGGATGCTAATGAAAAACTGTTTTTT
cdr3_aa: CASSSLRDANEKLFF

clone_size: many
v_call: TRBV7-2
j_call: TRBJ2-2
d_call: .
cdr3_nt: TGTGCCAGCAGCCGTCTGGGGGAGCTGTTTTTT
cdr3_aa: CASSRLGELFF

clone_size: .
v_call: TRBV19
j_call: TRBJ2-3
d_call: TRBD1
cdr3_nt: TGTGCCAGTAGTCCACAGGGGAGCTGGTCTCTGGCAGATACGCAGTATTTT
cdr3_aa: CASSPQGSWSLADTQYF

clone_size: .
v_call: TRBV6-5
j_call: TRBJ2-2
d_call: TRBD2
cdr3_nt: TGTGCCAGCAGTTACCTCACGGGACTAGCGCATCCGAACACCGGGGAGCTGTTTTTT
cdr3_aa: CASSYLTGLAHPNTGELFF

clone_size: few
v_call: TRBV2
j_call: TRBJ2-7
d_call: TRBD1
cdr3_nt: TGTGCCAGCAGTGAAGGGGACAGTTCCTACGAGCAGTACTTC
cdr3_aa: CASSEGDSSYEQYF

clone_size: .
v_call: TRBV6-5
j_call: TRBJ1-1
d_call: .
cdr3_nt: TGTGCCAGCAGTGCTGACGGATTACAAGCTTTCTTT
cdr3_aa: CASSADGLQAFF

clone_size: .
v_call: TRBV24-1
j_call: TRBJ1-2
d_call: .
cdr3_nt: TGTGCCACCAGTGGCAACAGTGCGACGGACTTCTATGGCTACACCTTC
cdr3_aa: CATSGNSATDFYGYTF

clone_size: few
v_call: TRBV27
j_call: TRBJ2-7
d_call: TRBD2
cdr3_nt: TGTGCCAGCCACGAATCAGCGGGGCCCTCCTACGAGCAGTACTTC
cdr3_aa: CASHESAGPSYEQYF

clone_size: few
v_call: TRBV5-5
j_call: TRBJ1-5
d_call: .
cdr3_nt: TGTGCCAGCAGCTTAGATATGGTCACTCAGCCCCAGCATTTT
cdr3_aa: CASSLDMVTQPQHF

clone_size: .
v_call: TRBV4-1
j_call: TRBJ2-1
d_call: .
cdr3_nt: TGCGCCAGCAGCCAAGAGAAGGATGAGCAGTTCTTC
cdr3_aa: CASSQEKDEQFF

clone_size: .
v_call: TRBV5-1
j_call: TRBJ2-5
d_call: .
cdr3_nt: TGCGCCAGCAGCTCACTGGGATTACCGGGAGAGACCCAGTACTTC
cdr3_aa: CASSSLGLPGETQYF

clone_size: few
v_call: TRBV12-3/TRBV12-4
j_call: TRBJ2-1
d_call: TRBD2
cdr3_nt: TGTGCCAGCAGACAAACGAGGACTAGCGGTTATTCATATGAGCAGTTCTTC
cdr3_aa: CASRQTRTSGYSYEQFF

clone_size: few
v_call: TRBV20-1
j_call: TRBJ2-3
d_call: .
cdr3_nt: TGCAGTGCTAGCGAAGCGTTTAGTAGCACAGATACGCAGTATTTT
cdr3_aa: CSASEAFSSTDTQYF

clone_size: few
v_call: TRBV7-9
j_call: TRBJ2-7
d_call: .
cdr3_nt: TGTGCCAGCAGCACCCGCCTCTACGAGCAGTACTTC
cdr3_aa: CASSTRLYEQYF

clone_size: .
v_call: TRBV20-1
j_call: TRBJ1-2
d_call: .
cdr3_nt: TGCAGTGCCCCTCAGGTCGCTAACTATGGCTACACCTTC
cdr3_aa: CSAPQVANYGYTF

clone_size: few
v_call: TRBV7-9
j_call: TRBJ2-6
d_call: .
cdr3_nt: TGTGCCAGCAGTACTGCTGCGGCTGGGGCCAACGTCCTGACTTTC
cdr3_aa: CASSTAAAGANVLTF

clone_size: many
v_call: TRBV2
j_call: TRBJ1-1
d_call: .
cdr3_nt: TGTGCCAGCAGCCCCGTAGCAACAGATGGGGCGAACACTGAAGCTTTCTTT
cdr3_aa: CASSPVATDGANTEAFF

clone_size: many
v_call: TRBV10-2
j_call: TRBJ2-1
d_call: TRBD2
cdr3_nt: TGCGCCAGCAGCCAACCGGGACTATACAATGAGCAGTTCTTC
cdr3_aa: CASSQPGLYNEQFF

clone_size: .
v_call: TRBV24-1
j_call: TRBJ2-1
d_call: .
cdr3_nt: TGTGCCACCAGCAAACAGGGCCCCTACAATGAGCAGTTCTTC
cdr3_aa: CATSKQGPYNEQFF

clone_size: few
v_call: TRBV24-1
j_call: TRBJ2-5
d_call: .
cdr3_nt: TGTGCCACCAGTGATTTCGACGGCGGCCAAGAGACCCAGTACTTC
cdr3_aa: CATSDFDGGQETQYF

clone_size: .
v_call: TRBV28
j_call: TRBJ2-3
d_call: .
cdr3_nt: TGTGCCAGCAGTTCCCGGGCCTTTGATGGAATCACAGATACGCAGTATTTT
cdr3_aa: CASSSRAFDGITDTQYF

clone_size: .
v_call: TRBV24-1
j_call: TRBJ2-1
d_call: TRBD1
cdr3_nt: TGTGCCACCAGTGACTACTCCGGGACAGGGGACAATGAGCAGTTCTTC
cdr3_aa: CATSDYSGTGDNEQFF

clone_size: few
v_call: TRBV12-3/TRBV12-4
j_call: TRBJ2-5
d_call: TRBD1
cdr3_nt: TGTGCCAGCACCACCACAGGGGGCCGAGAGACCCAGTACTTC
cdr3_aa: CASTTTGGRETQYF

clone_size: .
v_call: TRBV7-3
j_call: TRBJ1-2
d_call: .
cdr3_nt: TGTGCCAGCAGCTTAACCCCCCAGACGGGAGCCCTGGATGGCTACACCTTC
cdr3_aa: CASSLTPQTGALDGYTF

clone_size: .
v_call: TRBV9
j_call: TRBJ2-1
d_call: TRBD2
cdr3_nt: TGTGCCAGCAGCGTAGGACTAGCGGGAGTATATGAGCAGTTCTTC
cdr3_aa: CASSVGLAGVYEQFF

clone_size: few
v_call: TRBV4-1
j_call: TRBJ2-3
d_call: .
cdr3_nt: TGCGCCAGCAGCCAAGGCCGGGACAACACAGATACGCAGTATTTT
cdr3_aa: CASSQGRDNTDTQYF

clone_size: few
v_call: TRBV12-3/TRBV12-4
j_call: TRBJ2-2
d_call: .
cdr3_nt: TGTGCCAGCAGTCAGGCAGGGTCCGGGGAGCTGTTTTTT
cdr3_aa: CASSQAGSGELFF

clone_size: .
v_call: TRBV12-3/TRBV12-4
j_call: TRBJ2-1
d_call: TRBD2
cdr3_nt: TGTGCCAGCAGTCCTCCTTCTAGCGGGAGGAACGGTGAGCAGTTCTTC
cdr3_aa: CASSPPSSGRNGEQFF

clone_size: .
v_call: TRBV9
j_call: TRBJ2-2
d_call: .
cdr3_nt: TGTGCCAGCAGCGTAGTGCGAACCGGGGAGCTGTTTTTT
cdr3_aa: CASSVVRTGELFF

clone_size: .
v_call: TRBV7-8
j_call: TRBJ1-1
d_call: .
cdr3_nt: TGTGCCAGCAGCTTAGAGGCGGTAGCTGAAGCTTTCTTT
cdr3_aa: CASSLEAVAEAFF

clone_size: .
v_call: TRBV9
j_call: TRBJ1-2
d_call: .
cdr3_nt: TGTGCCAGCAGTTCCGGGGGTGCGGCTAACTATGGCTACACCTTC
cdr3_aa: CASSSGGAANYGYTF

clone_size: .
v_call: TRBV7-9
j_call: TRBJ2-1
d_call: .
cdr3_nt: TGTGCCAGCAGCAAGTACAGGATTTCGGGGAGCAATGAGCAGTTCTTC
cdr3_aa: CASSKYRISGSNEQFF

clone_size: .
v_call: TRBV27
j_call: TRBJ1-6
d_call: .
cdr3_nt: TGTGCCAGCACCCGGGAGGGTTTGGGTTCACCCCTCCACTTT
cdr3_aa: CASTREGLGSPLHF

clone_size: .
v_call: TRBV19
j_call: TRBJ2-1
d_call: TRBD2
cdr3_nt: TGTGCCAGTAGTATGTTAGCGGGAGGGCCCGAGTTCTTC
cdr3_aa: CASSMLAGGPEFF

clone_size: few
v_call: TRBV29-1
j_call: TRBJ2-7
d_call: TRBD1
cdr3_nt: TGCAGCGTTGTAGGGACAGGACCCTACGAGCAGTACTTC
cdr3_aa: CSVVGTGPYEQYF

clone_size: .
v_call: TRBV7-9
j_call: TRBJ1-6
d_call: .
cdr3_nt: TGTGCCAGCAGCTCCAACGCCCAGGGTAATTCACCCCTCCACTTT
cdr3_aa: CASSSNAQGNSPLHF

clone_size: few
v_call: TRBV29-1
j_call: TRBJ1-2
d_call: TRBD1
cdr3_nt: TGCAGCGTTCTTACAGGGGTCCTCTATGGCTACACCTTC
cdr3_aa: CSVLTGVLYGYTF

clone_size: .
v_call: TRBV7-6
j_call: TRBJ1-5
d_call: TRBD1
cdr3_nt: TGTGCCAGCGGGGACAGACAGCCCCAGCATTTT
cdr3_aa: CASGDRQPQHF

clone_size: .
v_call: TRBV6-5
j_call: TRBJ2-5
d_call: TRBD1
cdr3_nt: TGTGCCAGCAGTTACGAGACAGGGGGATGGGGTGTAGGAGAGACCCAGTACTTC
cdr3_aa: CASSYETGGWGVGETQYF

clone_size: .
v_call: TRBV11-1
j_call: TRBJ2-2
d_call: TRBD2
cdr3_nt: TGTGCCAGCAGCTTCCCGGGACTAGCGGGTACCACCGGGGAGCTGTTTTTT
cdr3_aa: CASSFPGLAGTTGELFF

clone_size: .
v_call: TRBV6-5
j_call: TRBJ2-1
d_call: TRBD1
cdr3_nt: TGTGCCAGCAGTACAGGGACAGGTGGTTGGAATGAGCAGTTCTTC
cdr3_aa: CASSTGTGGWNEQFF